A few counts support the clone carrying this T cell receptor beta chain. Germline V gene sequence: CDR1 SEHNR, CDR2 FQNEAQ (reference sequence). J was trimmed by 2 bases and V by 4 bases; bases with no gene match: 10. CDR3 length: 16 amino acids. This record comes from a study of T cells after yellow fever vaccination. TCRdb fed the 5' RACE reads into MiXCR, producing one record per CDR3 protein. The table has 200,000 to 300,000 distinct CDR3 sequences, approximately 12% seen once; the top ten hold approximately 0.49%. The material was CD4+ T cells sorted from PBMCs, obtained 45 days after the yellow fever booster vaccination. The chain is built from TRBV7-9 and TRBJ2-7, with 8 bases aligning to TRBD2. The clonotype was recovered from a man aged 25 to 40 who received the YFV17D yellow fever vaccine. In DNA form, the CDR3 reads TGTGCCAGCAGCTCCGCCGGGAGGGACGGAACCTACGAGCAGTACTTC. This sequence encodes CASSSAGRDGTYEQYF.